This T cell receptor beta chain was identified in a study of beta chain features in type 1 diabetes. On this clone itself: At one of its ends the junction is not consistent with the germline gene, which may arise from a read error.

Germline V gives CDR1 MNHNS, CDR2 SASEGT. The CDR3 is made up of 17 amino acids. Sequenced material consisted of expressed TCRB transcripts (all of the isolated RNA was reverse transcribed). Sequenced by immunoSEQ multiplex PCR; TCRdb stores in-frame clones only, minus some. The sample yields some 100,000 clones, around 40% seen once. The sample taken for sequencing was stem cell memory CD4+ T cells from blood. This sequence was found in a young woman in good health. The chain carries TRBV6-1 and TRBJ1-2; D is perhaps TRBD1 (5 bases). Here the CDR3 DNA reads TGTGCCAGCATTGAAATCTCTACCGGGAGTGGGGCCTATGGCTACACCTTC. It is translated as CASIEISTGSGAYGYTF.